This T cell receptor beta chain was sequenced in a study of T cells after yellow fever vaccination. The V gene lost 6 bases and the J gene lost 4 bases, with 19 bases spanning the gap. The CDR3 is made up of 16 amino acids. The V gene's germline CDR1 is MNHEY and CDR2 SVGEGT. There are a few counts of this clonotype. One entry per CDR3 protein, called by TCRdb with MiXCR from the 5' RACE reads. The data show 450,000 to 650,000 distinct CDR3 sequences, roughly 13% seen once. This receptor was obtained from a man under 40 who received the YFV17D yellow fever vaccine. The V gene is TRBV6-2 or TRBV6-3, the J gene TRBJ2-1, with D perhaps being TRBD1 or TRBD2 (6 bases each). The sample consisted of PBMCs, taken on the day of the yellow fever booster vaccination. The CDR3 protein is CASRRGGKGGYNEQFF. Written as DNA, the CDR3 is TGTGCCAGCAGACGCGGCGGAAAGGGGGGTTACAATGAGCAGTTCTTC.